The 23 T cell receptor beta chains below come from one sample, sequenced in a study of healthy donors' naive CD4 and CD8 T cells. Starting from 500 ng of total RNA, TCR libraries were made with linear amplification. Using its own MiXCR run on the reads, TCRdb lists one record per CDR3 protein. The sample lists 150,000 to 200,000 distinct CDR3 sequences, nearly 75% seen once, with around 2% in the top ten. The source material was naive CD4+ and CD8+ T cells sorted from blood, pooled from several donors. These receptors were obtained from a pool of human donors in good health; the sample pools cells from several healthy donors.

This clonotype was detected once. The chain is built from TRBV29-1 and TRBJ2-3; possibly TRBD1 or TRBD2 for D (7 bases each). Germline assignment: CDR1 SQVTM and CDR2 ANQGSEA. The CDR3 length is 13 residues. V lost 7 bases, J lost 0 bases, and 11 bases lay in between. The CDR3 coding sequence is TGCAGCGGGGAGGGGGCAAGCACAGATACGCAGTATTTT. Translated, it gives CSGEGASTDTQYF.

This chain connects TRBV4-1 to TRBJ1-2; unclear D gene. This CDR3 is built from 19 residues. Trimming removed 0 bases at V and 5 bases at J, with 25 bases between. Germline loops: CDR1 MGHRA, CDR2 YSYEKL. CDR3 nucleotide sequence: TGCGCCAGCAGCCAAGATCTGAGATCCGGAGTGGATCGAGGATATGGCTACACCTTC. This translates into CASSQDLRSGVDRGYGYTF.

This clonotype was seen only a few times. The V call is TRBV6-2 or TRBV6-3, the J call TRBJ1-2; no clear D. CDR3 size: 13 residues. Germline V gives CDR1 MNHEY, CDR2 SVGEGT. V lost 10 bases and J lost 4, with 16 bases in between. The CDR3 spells CATSLSETYGYTF. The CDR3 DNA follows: TGTGCCACTAGCCTATCAGAGACCTATGGCTACACCTTC.

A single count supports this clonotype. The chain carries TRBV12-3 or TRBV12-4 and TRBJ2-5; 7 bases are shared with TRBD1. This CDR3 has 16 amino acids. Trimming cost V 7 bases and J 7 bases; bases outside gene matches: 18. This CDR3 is CASTPTGTVELGTQYF. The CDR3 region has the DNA TGTGCCAGCACCCCGACAGGGACGGTCGAACTCGGGACCCAGTACTTC.

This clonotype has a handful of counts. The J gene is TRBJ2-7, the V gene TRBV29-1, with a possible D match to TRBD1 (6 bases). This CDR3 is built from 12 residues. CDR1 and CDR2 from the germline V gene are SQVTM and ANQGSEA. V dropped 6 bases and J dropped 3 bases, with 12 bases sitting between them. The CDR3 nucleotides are TGCAGCGTAGGACAGTGGGACTACGAGCAGTACTTC. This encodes CSVGQWDYEQYF.

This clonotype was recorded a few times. This CDR3 reads CSASAGTETYEQYF. The CDR3 DNA sequence: TGCAGTGCTTCCGCAGGGACAGAGACCTACGAGCAGTACTTC. This chain connects TRBV20-1 to TRBJ2-7; 7 positions agree with TRBD1. There are 14 residues in the CDR3. Looked up from germline, CDR1 is DFQATT and CDR2 is SNEGSKA (reference sequence). Germline trimming cut 5 bases from V and 2 bases from J; bases unmatched to any gene: 9.

CDR3 in amino acids: CASSLAWGSIGYTF. For the CDR3, the DNA is TGCGCCAGCAGCTTGGCCTGGGGTTCAATCGGCTACACCTTC. V usage is TRBV5-1 and J usage is TRBJ1-2; D call uncertain. Trimming stripped 0 bases from V and 8 bases from J, with 14 bases between. Germline V gives CDR1 SGHRS, CDR2 YFSETQ. CDR3 length: 14 residues.

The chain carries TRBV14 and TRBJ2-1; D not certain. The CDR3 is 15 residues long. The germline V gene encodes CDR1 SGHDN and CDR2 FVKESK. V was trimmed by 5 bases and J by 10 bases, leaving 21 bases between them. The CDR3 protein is CASSERITDHTEQFF. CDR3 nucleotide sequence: TGTGCCAGCAGCGAAAGAATAACAGACCACACAGAGCAGTTCTTC.

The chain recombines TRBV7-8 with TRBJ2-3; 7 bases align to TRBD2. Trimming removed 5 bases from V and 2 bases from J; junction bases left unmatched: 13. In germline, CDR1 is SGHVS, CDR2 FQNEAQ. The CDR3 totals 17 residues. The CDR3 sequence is CASSTYTSVRNTDTQYF. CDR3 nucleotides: TGTGCCAGCAGCACCTACACTAGCGTAAGAAACACAGATACGCAGTATTTT.

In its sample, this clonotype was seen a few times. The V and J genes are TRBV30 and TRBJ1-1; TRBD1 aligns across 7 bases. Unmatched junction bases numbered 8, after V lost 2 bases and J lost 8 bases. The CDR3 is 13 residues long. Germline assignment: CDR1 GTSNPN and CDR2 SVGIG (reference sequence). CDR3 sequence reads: CAWSRDSRNEAFF. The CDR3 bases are TGTGCCTGGAGTCGGGACAGCCGAAACGAAGCTTTCTTT.

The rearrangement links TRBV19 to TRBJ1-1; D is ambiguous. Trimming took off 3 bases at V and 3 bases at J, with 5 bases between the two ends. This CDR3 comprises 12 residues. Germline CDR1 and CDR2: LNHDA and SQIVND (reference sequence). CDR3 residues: CASSIPYTEAFF. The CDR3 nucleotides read TGTGCCAGTAGTATCCCCTACACTGAAGCTTTCTTT.

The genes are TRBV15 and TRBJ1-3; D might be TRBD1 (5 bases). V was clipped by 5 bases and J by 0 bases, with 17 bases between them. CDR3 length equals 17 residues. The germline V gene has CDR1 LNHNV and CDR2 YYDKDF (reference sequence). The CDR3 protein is CATSSSRQYSSGNTIYF. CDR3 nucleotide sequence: TGTGCCACCAGCTCTTCGCGACAGTATAGCTCTGGAAACACCATATATTTT.

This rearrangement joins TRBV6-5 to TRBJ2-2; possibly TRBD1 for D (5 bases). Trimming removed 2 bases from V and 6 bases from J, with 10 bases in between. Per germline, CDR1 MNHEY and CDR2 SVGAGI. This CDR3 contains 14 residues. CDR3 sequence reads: CASSYGANPGELFF. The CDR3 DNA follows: TGTGCCAGCAGTTACGGGGCTAACCCCGGGGAGCTGTTTTTT.

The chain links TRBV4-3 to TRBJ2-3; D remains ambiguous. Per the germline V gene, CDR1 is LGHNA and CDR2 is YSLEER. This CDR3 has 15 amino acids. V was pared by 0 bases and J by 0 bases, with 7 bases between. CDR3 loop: CASSQEDQSTDTQYF. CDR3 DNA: TGCGCCAGCAGCCAAGAGGACCAAAGCACAGATACGCAGTATTTT.

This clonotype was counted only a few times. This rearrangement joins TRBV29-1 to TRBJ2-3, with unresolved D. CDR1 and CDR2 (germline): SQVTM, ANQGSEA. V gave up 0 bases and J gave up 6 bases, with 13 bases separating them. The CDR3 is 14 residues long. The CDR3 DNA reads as TGCAGCGTTGAAGATGGACGGTCTAGGGATACGCAGTATTTT. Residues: CSVEDGRSRDTQYF.

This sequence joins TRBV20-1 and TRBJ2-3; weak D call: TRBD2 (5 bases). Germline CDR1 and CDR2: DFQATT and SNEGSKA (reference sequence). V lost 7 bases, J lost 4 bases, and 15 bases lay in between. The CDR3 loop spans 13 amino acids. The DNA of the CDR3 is TGCAGTGTCCCGCATGAGGGCGCAGATACGCAGTATTTT. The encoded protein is CSVPHEGADTQYF.

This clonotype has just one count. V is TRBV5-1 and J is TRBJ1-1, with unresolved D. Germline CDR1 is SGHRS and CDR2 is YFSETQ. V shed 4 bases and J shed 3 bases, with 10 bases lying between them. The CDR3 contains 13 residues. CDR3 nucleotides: TGCGCCAGCAGCGTAAGTGTATACACTGAAGCTTTCTTT. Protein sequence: CASSVSVYTEAFF.

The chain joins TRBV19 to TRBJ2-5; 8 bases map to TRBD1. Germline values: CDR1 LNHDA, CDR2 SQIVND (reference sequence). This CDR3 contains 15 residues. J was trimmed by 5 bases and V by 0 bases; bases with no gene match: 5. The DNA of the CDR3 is TGTGCCAGTAGTATAGATAACAGGGGGGAGGAGACCCAGTACTTC. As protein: CASSIDNRGEETQYF.

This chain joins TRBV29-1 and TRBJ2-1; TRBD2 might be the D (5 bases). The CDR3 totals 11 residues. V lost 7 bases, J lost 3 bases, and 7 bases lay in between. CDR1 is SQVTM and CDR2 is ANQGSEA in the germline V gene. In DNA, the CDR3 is TGCAGCGGGACTCTCTACAATGAGCAGTTCTTC. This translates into CSGTLYNEQFF.

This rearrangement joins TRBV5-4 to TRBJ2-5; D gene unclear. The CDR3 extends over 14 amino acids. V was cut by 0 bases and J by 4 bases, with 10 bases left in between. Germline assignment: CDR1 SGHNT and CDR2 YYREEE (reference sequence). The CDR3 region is CASSLAVKLETQYF. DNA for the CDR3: TGTGCCAGCAGCTTGGCCGTGAAACTAGAGACCCAGTACTTC.

DNA of the CDR3: TGTGCCAGCAGATACACAGGGGGTAGCAATCAGCCCCAGCATTTT. It translates to CASRYTGGSNQPQHF. The gene calls are TRBV27 and TRBJ1-5; TRBD1 agrees at 8 bases. This CDR3 contains 15 residues. Germline lookup yields CDR1 MNHEY and CDR2 SMNVEV (reference sequence). Germline trimming cut 6 bases from V and 0 bases from J; bases unmatched to any gene: 4.

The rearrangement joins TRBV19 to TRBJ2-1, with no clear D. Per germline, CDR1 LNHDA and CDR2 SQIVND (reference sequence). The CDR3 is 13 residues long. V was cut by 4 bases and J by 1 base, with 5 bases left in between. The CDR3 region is CASSTRSYNEQFF. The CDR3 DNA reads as TGTGCCAGTAGTACTCGTTCCTACAATGAGCAGTTCTTC.

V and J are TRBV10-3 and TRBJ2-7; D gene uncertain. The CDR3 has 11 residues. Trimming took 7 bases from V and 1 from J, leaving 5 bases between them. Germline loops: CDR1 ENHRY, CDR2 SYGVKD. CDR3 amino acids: CAIKESYEQYF. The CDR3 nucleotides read TGTGCCATCAAGGAATCCTACGAGCAGTACTTC.